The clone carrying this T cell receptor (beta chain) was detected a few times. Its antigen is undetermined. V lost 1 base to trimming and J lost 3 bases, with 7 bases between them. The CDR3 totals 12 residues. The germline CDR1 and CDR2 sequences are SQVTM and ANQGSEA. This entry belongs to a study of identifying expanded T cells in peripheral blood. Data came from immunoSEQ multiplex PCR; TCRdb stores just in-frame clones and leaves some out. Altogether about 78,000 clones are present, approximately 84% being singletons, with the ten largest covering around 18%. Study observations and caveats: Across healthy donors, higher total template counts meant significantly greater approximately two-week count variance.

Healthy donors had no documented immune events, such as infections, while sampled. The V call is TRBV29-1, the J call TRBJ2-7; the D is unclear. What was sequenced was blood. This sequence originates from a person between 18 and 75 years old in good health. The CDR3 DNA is TGCAGCGTTGAAGGACGGCACTACGAGCAGTACTTC. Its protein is CSVEGRHYEQYF.